The 13 T cell receptor beta chains listed next were all sequenced from one sample in a study of breast tumors, draining lymph nodes, adjacent tissues. TCRdb passed the multiplex PCR reads through MiXCR, listing each CDR3 protein once. The sample contains approximately 130,000 distinct CDR3 sequences, 20% to 25% of which appear only once. Samples came from axillary lymph nodes draining the breast cancer. Sequencing was carried out using axillary lymph node tissue. These receptors all come from a female donor with breast cancer. Some clones in this sample may be carry-over from other donors' samples.

The table lists this clonotype with many counts. The chain uses TRBV7-8 and TRBJ2-7; 8 bases agree with TRBD2. CDR1 is SGHVS, CDR2 FQNEAQ, per germline. The CDR3 totals 15 residues. With V trimmed by 5 bases and J by 0 bases, 6 bases remained unmatched. In DNA, the CDR3 is TGTGCCAGCAGCGCGACTAGCGACAGCTCCTACGAGCAGTACTTC. Translation gives CASSATSDSSYEQYF.

This clonotype showed up many times. The chain couples TRBV9 to TRBJ2-2; unclear D gene. Trimming cost V 6 bases and J 1 base, with 13 bases left between them. Looked up from germline, CDR1 is SGDLS and CDR2 is YYNGEE. This CDR3 is 15 amino acids long. CDR3 protein: CASTPASVNTGELFF. The CDR3 region has the DNA TGTGCCAGCACCCCGGCCTCCGTGAACACCGGGGAGCTGTTTTTT.

This clonotype came up many times. The chain links TRBV5-6 to TRBJ2-3, with D perhaps TRBD1 or TRBD2 (6 bases each). V was cut by 2 bases and J by 0 bases, with 10 bases left in between. The length of the CDR3 is 15 residues. Germline V gene lookup returns CDR1 SGHDT and CDR2 YYEEEE. CDR3 sequence reads: CASSFQGRSTDTQYF. The CDR3 region has the DNA TGTGCCAGCAGCTTTCAGGGGAGGAGCACAGATACGCAGTATTTT. Complete variable domain (other parts from reference TRBV5-6 and TRBJ2-3): DAGVTQSPTHLIKTRGQQVTLRCSPKSGHDTVSWYQQALGQGPQFIFQYYEEEERQRGNFPDRFSGHQFPNYSSELNVNALLLGDSALYLCASSFQGRSTDTQYFGPGTRLTVL.

About this clonotype: One end of the junction varies from germline; a read error may be responsible. CDR3: CASSSGTGGVGAYKQYF. DNA for the CDR3: TGTGCCAGTAGTAGCGGGACAGGGGGAGTGGGGGCCTACAAGCAGTACTTC. The chain recombines TRBV19 with TRBJ2-7; TRBD1 agrees at 11 bases. The germline V gene has CDR1 LNHDA and CDR2 SQIVND (reference sequence). CDR3 length equals 17 residues.

Remarks on this clonotype: A much larger clone lies one base from this, so it may be a read error. This chain connects TRBV7-9 to TRBJ2-3, with 8 bases identical to TRBD1. The CDR3 has 16 residues. Germline V gene lookup returns CDR1 SEHNR and CDR2 FQNEAQ (reference sequence). CDR3 loop: CAGSFGGGRGPDTQYF. DNA for the CDR3: TGTGCCGGCAGCTTTGGCGGTGGCAGGGGGCCAGATACGCAGTATTTT.

This clonotype has a count of ten or more. The chain uses TRBV18 and TRBJ1-6; D is unclear. With 3 bases removed from V and 8 bases from J, the gap between germline ends came to 5 bases. From germline, CDR1 is KGHSH and CDR2 LQKENI. The CDR3 has 12 residues. DNA of the CDR3: TGTGCCAGCTCACCGCGAGATTCACCCCTCCACTTT. Protein sequence: CASSPRDSPLHF.

This clonotype came up many times. This chain joins TRBV19 and TRBJ2-3; 10 bases fit TRBD1. The CDR3 loop spans 21 amino acids. V gave up 5 bases and J gave up 0 bases; unmatched junction bases: 20. Germline V lookup: CDR1 LNHDA, CDR2 SQIVND (reference sequence). The CDR3 sequence is CASSLVPGQGPSLLSTDTQYF. CDR3 DNA: TGTGCCAGTAGTCTCGTCCCGGGACAGGGGCCGAGCCTCCTTAGCACAGATACGCAGTATTTT.

With regard to this clonotype: A much larger clone differs from this one at a single base, so this may be a read error. In this CDR3 the conserved last residue, phenylalanine or tryptophan, is missing, so a read error is likely. The chain couples TRBV20-1 to TRBJ1-5, with D uncertain. Germline V gene data show CDR1 as DFQATT and CDR2 as SNEGSKA (reference sequence). The length of the CDR3 is 14 residues. With 6 bases removed from V and 7 bases from J, the gap between germline ends came to 19 bases. CDR3 nucleotide sequence: TGCAGTGCCCCTCCCCGGGGTCTACGGCAGCCCCAGCATTCT. Amino acids: CSAPPRGLRQPQHS.

This clonotype was counted many times. This chain uses TRBV20-1 with TRBJ2-5, with D maybe TRBD2 (6 bases). The ends were cut back, 3 bases at V and 5 bases at J, with 10 bases in the middle. The CDR3 contains 12 residues. Germline loops: CDR1 DFQATT, CDR2 SNEGSKA (reference sequence). CDR3 amino acids: CSASRAGETQYF. The CDR3 nucleotides read TGCAGTGCTAGCAGGGCGGGGGAGACCCAGTACTTC.

The chain uses TRBV29-1 and TRBJ1-2; weak D call: TRBD1 (5 bases). This CDR3 contains 15 residues. V shed 4 bases and J shed 3 bases, with 18 bases lying between them. Looked up from germline, CDR1 is SQVTM and CDR2 is ANQGSEA. The CDR3 nucleotides read TGCAGCGTTGTGCTGGGGGGACGGGACTACTATGGCTACACCTTC. Translating it yields CSVVLGGRDYYGYTF.

This clonotype was seen at least ten times. The chain links TRBV20-1 to TRBJ1-2; D might be TRBD1 (5 bases). Trimming took 4 bases from V and 0 from J, leaving 6 bases between them. The germline V gene has CDR1 DFQATT and CDR2 SNEGSKA (reference sequence). CDR3 size: 12 residues. The chain's CDR3 is CSAKQANYGYTF. CDR3 DNA sequence: TGCAGTGCTAAACAGGCTAACTATGGCTACACCTTC.

This clonotype was observed a handful of times. The chain joins TRBV18 to TRBJ1-6; the D is unclear. The V gene lost 0 bases and the J gene lost 5 bases, with 8 bases spanning the gap. Germline V lookup: CDR1 KGHSH, CDR2 LQKENI. This CDR3 has 15 amino acids. The CDR3 DNA is TGTGCCAGCTCACCACCGGCTGGCGATAATTCACCCCTCCACTTT. Translated: CASSPPAGDNSPLHF.

This clonotype was counted ten times or more. The chain links TRBV10-1 to TRBJ2-1; 10 nucleotides match TRBD2. The CDR3 has 16 amino acids. The V and J ends lost 4 bases and 5 bases, in that order; junction bases with no gene match: 8. Germline V gives CDR1 WNHNN, CDR2 SYGVQD (reference sequence). CDR3 loop: CASSGGSGRTNNEQFF. CDR3 bases: TGCGCCAGCAGTGGGGGTAGCGGGAGGACTAACAATGAGCAGTTCTTC.